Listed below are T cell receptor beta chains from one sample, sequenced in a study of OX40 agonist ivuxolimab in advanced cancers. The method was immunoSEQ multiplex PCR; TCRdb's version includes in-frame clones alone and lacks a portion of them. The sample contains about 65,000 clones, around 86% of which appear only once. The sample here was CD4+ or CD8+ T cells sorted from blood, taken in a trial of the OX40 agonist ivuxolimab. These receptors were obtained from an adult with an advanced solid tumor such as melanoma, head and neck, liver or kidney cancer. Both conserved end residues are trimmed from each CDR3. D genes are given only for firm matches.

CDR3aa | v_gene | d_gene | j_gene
ASSTYTGDRWGTEAF | TRBV5-6 | TRBD1 | TRBJ1-1
AGLAGGHEDTQY | TRBV2 | TRBD2 | TRBJ2-3
ASGLPAGELF | TRBV12-5 | . | TRBJ2-2
ASRITGLGNTIY | TRBV6-5 | . | TRBJ1-3
ASSPPGTDTQY | TRBV18 | . | TRBJ2-3
ASRRVGSYNEQF | TRBV6-1 | . | TRBJ2-1
ASRESGTANNSPLH | TRBV7-2 | TRBD1 | TRBJ1-6
ASSRTEDQPQH | TRBV7-7 | . | TRBJ1-5
ASSLGAGGENTIY | TRBV7-3 | TRBD1 | TRBJ1-3
ASSATGTGGGQPQH | TRBV5-1 | . | TRBJ1-5
ASLLRGPNTEAF | TRBV19 | . | TRBJ1-1
ASSLRQGANTEAF | TRBV5-1 | TRBD1 | TRBJ1-1
AIRGQGTFQETQY | TRBV10-3 | TRBD1 | TRBJ2-5
ASSFTGVPAGNTIY | TRBV7-2 | TRBD1 | TRBJ1-3
ASSQVTGGEQY | TRBV11-3 | TRBD2 | TRBJ2-7
ASSLIGRKTEAF | TRBV7-9 | . | TRBJ1-1
ASSYDARGQKLF | TRBV6-5 | TRBD1 | TRBJ1-4
ASGLGGSNQPQH | TRBV6-1 | . | TRBJ1-5
ASSRDGSYEQY | TRBV27 | . | TRBJ2-7
ASSPARVSTDTQY | TRBV14 | . | TRBJ2-3
ASSIGQGANSNQPQH | TRBV19 | TRBD1 | TRBJ1-5
ASSAGRGDEQF | TRBV5-1 | . | TRBJ2-1
ASSVLNRGNQPQH | TRBV5-8 | . | TRBJ1-5
ASSPQGPRTSTDTQY | TRBV2 | . | TRBJ2-3
ASSFSTGGYT | TRBV11-3 | TRBD1 | TRBJ1-2
ASSLDRPRGRNQETQY | TRBV11-2 | . | TRBJ2-5
ASSRGPSSGANVLT | TRBV19 | . | TRBJ2-6
ASSPSGGGASTDTQY | TRBV18 | . | TRBJ2-3
ASSPGQETQY | TRBV11-1 | . | TRBJ2-5
ASSPGDREGTEAF | TRBV5-1 | TRBD1 | TRBJ1-1
ASSQVERGLNQPQH | TRBV4-1 | TRBD1 | TRBJ1-5
AISELSRESDTQY | TRBV10-3 | . | TRBJ2-3
ASSSGLRNTGELF | TRBV7-2 | . | TRBJ2-2
ASSYARGNQPQH | TRBV6-5 | . | TRBJ1-5
ASSLRSAGAQIQETQY | TRBV7-9 | . | TRBJ2-5
ASSLTPSDYEQY | TRBV7-2 | . | TRBJ2-7
ASTPGFGSGRSPLH | TRBV19 | . | TRBJ1-6
ASSTGTAPSTDTQY | TRBV19 | TRBD1 | TRBJ2-3
ASSPRTGDDTQY | TRBV18 | TRBD1 | TRBJ2-3
ASSPEFTGGSGSPLH | TRBV7-7 | TRBD1 | TRBJ1-6
ASRRDRDGNSPLH | TRBV6-5 | TRBD1 | TRBJ1-6
ASSDRLAGGTSSTDTQY | TRBV19 | TRBD2 | TRBJ2-3
ASSLQAGGNTGELF | TRBV7-2 | TRBD2 | TRBJ2-2
AISESKGGVAGELF | TRBV10-3 | . | TRBJ2-2
ASSQPGTSNSPLH | TRBV14 | . | TRBJ1-6
ASTSLDRVNSPLH | TRBV6-6 | TRBD1 | TRBJ1-6
ASSRLGTQY | TRBV10-1 | . | TRBJ2-3
ASSEAPPFGTGIGKLF | TRBV6-1 | TRBD1 | TRBJ1-4
ASSLWGTDTQY | TRBV27 | . | TRBJ2-3
ASSSPLRGRTDTQY | TRBV5-8 | . | TRBJ2-3
ASSPRRGYEQY | TRBV18 | . | TRBJ2-7
ASRAKTGNTGELF | TRBV7-2 | . | TRBJ2-2
ASSDPLSSYNEQF | TRBV25-1 | . | TRBJ2-1
ASSPSLGGSWQPQH | TRBV7-9 | . | TRBJ1-5
ASSGRDVSSYEQY | TRBV13 | . | .